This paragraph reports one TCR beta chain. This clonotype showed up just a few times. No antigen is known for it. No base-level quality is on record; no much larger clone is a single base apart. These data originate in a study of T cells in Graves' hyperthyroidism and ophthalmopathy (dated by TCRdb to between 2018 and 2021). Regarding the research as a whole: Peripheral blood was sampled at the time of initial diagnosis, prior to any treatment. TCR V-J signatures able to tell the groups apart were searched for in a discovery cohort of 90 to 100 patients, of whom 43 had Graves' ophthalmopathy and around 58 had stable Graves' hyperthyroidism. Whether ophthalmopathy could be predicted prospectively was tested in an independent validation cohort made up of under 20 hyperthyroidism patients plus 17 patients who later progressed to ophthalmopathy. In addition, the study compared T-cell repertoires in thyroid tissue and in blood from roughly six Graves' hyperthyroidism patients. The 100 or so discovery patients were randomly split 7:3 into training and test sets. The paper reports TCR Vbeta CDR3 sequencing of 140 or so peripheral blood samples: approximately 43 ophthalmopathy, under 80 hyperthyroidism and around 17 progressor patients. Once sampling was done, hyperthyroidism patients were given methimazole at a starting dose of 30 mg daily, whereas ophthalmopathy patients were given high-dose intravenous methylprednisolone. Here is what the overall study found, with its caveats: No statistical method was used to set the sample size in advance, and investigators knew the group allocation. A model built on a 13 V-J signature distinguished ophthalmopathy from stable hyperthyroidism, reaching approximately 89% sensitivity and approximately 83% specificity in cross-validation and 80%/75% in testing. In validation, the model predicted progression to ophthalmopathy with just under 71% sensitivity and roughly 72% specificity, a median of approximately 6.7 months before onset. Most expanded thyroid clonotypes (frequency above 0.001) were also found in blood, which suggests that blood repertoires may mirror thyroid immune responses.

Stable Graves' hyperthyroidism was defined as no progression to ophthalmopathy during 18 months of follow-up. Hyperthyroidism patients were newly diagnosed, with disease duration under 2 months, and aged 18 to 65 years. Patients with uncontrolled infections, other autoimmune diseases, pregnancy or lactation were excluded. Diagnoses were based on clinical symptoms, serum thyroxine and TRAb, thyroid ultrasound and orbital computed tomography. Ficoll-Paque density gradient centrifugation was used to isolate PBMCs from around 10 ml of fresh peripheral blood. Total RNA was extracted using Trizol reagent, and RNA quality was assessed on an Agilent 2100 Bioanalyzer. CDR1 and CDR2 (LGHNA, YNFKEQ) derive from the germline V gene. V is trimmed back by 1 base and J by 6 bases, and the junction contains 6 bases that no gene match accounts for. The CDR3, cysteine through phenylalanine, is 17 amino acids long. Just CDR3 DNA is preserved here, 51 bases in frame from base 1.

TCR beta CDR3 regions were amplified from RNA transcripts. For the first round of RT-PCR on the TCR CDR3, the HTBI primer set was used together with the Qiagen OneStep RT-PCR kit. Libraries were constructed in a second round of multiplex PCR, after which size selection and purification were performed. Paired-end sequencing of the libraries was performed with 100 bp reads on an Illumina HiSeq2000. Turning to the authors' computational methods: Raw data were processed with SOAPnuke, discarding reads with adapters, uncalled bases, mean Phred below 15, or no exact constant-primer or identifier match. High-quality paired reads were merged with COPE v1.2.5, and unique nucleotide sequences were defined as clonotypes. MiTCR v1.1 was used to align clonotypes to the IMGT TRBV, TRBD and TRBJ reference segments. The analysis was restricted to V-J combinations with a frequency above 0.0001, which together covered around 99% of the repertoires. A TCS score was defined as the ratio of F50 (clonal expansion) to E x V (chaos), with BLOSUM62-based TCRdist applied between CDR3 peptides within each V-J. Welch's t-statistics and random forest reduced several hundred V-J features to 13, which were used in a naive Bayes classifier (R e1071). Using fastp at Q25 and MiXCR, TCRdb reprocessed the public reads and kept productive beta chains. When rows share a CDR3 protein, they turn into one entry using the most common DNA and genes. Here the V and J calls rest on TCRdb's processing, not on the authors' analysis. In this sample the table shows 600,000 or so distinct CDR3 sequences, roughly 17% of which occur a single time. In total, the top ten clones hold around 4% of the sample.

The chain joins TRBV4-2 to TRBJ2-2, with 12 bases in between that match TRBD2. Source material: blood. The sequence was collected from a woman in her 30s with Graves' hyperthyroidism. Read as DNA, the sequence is TGTGCCAGCAGCCAAGCCTCTAGCGGGAGGGCCGCCGGGGAGCTGTTTTTT. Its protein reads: CASSQASSGRAAGELFF.